The T cell receptor beta chain described here comes from a study of cytomegalovirus exposure and HLA in healthy donors. This clone was found once. Its antigen is still unknown. The PCR was carried out with 60 Vbeta primers and 13 Jbeta primers. The assay was immunoSEQ multiplex PCR, and TCRdb's table has in-frame clones only and misses some. The data contain fewer than 200,000 clones, around 68% of them seen just once; the ten biggest clones take up approximately 2.8%. Study findings and constraints: A later analysis linked a missense DCLRE1C variant to TCR beta V- and J-gene trimming.

The CDR3 extends over 15 amino acids. CDR1 MNHNS and CDR2 SASEGT come from the germline V gene. V lost 6 bases, J lost 3 bases, and 15 bases lay in between. The chain has TRBV6-1 and TRBJ1-3; maybe TRBD1 (5 bases). The material sequenced was PBMCs. The source of this sequence is a woman aged 40-49 years in good health and CMV-seropositive. DNA of the CDR3: TGTGCCAGCAGACAAGCGAGGGGAGGTGGAAACACCATATATTTT. Amino acid sequence: CASRQARGGGNTIYF.